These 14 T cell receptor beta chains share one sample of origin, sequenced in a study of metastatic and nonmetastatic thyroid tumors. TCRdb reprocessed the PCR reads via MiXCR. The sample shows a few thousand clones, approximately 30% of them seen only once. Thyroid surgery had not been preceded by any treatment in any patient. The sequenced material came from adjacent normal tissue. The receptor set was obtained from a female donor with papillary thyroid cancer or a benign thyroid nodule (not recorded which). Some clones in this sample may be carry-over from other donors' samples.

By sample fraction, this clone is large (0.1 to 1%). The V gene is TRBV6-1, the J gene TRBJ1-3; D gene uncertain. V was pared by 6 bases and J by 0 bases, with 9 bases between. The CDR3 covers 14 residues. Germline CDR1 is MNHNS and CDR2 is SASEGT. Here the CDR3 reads CASRPQASGNTIYF. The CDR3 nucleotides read TGTGCCAGCAGGCCTCAGGCCTCTGGAAACACCATATATTTT.

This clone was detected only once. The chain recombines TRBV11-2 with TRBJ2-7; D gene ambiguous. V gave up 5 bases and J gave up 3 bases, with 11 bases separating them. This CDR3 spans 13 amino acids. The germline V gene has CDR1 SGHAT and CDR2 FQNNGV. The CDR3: CASSPSRLYEQYF. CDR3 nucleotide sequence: TGTGCCAGCAGCCCGAGTCGACTCTACGAGCAGTACTTC.

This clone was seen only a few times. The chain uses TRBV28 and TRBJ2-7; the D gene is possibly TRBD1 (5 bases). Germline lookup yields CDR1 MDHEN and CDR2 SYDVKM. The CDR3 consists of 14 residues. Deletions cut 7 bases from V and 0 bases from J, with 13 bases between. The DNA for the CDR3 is TGTGCCAGCATACCAGGGTCCTCCTCCTACGAGCAGTACTTC. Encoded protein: CASIPGSSSYEQYF.

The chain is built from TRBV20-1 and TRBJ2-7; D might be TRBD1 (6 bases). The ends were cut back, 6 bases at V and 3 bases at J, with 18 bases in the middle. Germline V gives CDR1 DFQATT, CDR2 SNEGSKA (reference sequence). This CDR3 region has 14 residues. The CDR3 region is CSAKETGNNYEQYF. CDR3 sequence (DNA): TGCAGTGCAAAAGAGACAGGAAACAACTACGAGCAGTACTTC.

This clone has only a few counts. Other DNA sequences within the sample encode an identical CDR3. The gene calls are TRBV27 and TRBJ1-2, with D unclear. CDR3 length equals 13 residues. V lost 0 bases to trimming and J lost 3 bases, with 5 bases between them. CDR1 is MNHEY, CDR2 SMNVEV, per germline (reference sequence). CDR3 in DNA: TGTGCCAGCAGTTTATCAGGAGACTATGGCTACACCTTC. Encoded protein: CASSLSGDYGYTF.

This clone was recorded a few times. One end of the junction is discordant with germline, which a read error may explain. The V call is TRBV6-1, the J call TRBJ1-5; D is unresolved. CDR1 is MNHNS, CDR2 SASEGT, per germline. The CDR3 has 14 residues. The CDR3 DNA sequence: TGTGCCAGCAGCCCTCTTGAACCGAATCGGCCCCAGCATTTT. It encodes CASSPLEPNRPQHF.

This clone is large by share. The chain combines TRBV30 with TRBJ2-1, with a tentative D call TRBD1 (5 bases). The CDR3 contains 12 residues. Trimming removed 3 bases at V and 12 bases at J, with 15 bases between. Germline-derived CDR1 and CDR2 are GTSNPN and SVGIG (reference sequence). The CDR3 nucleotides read TGTGCCTGGAGAGGTGGGGCGGAGACGCAGTTCTTC. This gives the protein CAWRGGAETQFF. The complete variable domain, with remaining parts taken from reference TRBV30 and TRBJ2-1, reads SQTIHQWPATLVQPVGSPLSLECTVEGTSNPNLYWYRQAAGRGLQLLFYSVGIGQISSEVPQNLSASRPQDRQFILSSKKLLLSDSGFYLCAWRGGAETQFFGPGTRLTVL.

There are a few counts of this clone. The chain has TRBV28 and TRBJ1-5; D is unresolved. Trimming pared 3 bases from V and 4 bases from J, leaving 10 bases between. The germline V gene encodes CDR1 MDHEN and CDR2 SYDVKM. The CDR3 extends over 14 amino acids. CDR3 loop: CASSFTWRNQPQHF. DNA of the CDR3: TGTGCCAGCAGTTTTACATGGAGGAATCAGCCCCAGCATTTT.

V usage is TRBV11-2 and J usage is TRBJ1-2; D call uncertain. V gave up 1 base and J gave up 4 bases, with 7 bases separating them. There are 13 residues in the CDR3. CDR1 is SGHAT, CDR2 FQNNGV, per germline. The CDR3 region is CASSLGIGYGYTF. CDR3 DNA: TGTGCCAGCAGCTTAGGAATAGGCTATGGCTACACCTTC.

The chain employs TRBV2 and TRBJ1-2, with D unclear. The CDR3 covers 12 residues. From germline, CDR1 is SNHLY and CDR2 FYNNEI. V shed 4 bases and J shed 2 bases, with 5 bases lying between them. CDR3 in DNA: TGTGCCAGCAGTGGGGAAAACTATGGCTACACCTTC. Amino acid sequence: CASSGENYGYTF.

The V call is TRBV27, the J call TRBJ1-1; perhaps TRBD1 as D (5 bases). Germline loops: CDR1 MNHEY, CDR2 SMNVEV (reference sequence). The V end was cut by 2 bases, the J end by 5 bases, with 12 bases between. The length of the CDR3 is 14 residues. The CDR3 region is CASSLEGLSTEAFF. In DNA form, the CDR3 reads TGTGCCAGCAGTTTAGAGGGGCTTTCGACTGAAGCTTTCTTT.

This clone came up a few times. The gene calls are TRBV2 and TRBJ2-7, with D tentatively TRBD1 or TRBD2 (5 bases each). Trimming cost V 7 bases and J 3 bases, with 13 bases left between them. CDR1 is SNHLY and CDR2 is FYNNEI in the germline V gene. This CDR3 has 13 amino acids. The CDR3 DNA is TGTGCCAGCAAGGGACGGATATACTACGAGCAGTACTTC. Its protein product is CASKGRIYYEQYF.

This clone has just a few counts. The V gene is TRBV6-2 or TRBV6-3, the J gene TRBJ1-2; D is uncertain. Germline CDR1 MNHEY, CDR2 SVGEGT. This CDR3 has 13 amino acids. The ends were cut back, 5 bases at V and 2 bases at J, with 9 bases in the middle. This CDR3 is CASSTGLNYGYTF. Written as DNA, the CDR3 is TGTGCCAGCAGTACCGGGCTAAACTATGGCTACACCTTC.

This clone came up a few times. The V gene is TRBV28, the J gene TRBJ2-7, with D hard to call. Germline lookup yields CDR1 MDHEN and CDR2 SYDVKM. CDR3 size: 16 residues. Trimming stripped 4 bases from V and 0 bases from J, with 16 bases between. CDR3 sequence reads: CASSSAETRSSYEQYF. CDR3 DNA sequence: TGTGCCAGCAGTTCAGCTGAGACGCGGAGCTCCTACGAGCAGTACTTC.